Listed below are T cell receptor beta chains from one sample, sequenced in a study of blood T cell repertoires in COVID-19. Profiled with immunoSEQ multiplex PCR; TCRdb holds only in-frame clones, not every one. The sample consists of hundreds of thousands of clones, about 80% of them appearing once. Sequenced sample: peripheral blood. The receptors stem from a human donor in a cohort sampled during active COVID-19. The CDR3 runs from the conserved cysteine through the conserved F or W. Fields, in order: CDR3 DNA, CDR3 protein, V gene, clone size, D gene, J gene. The D gene is left open where the match is weak. Size tells how often a clone was seen (once, few, many) or the class of an expanded clone, and some rows leave it out.

TGTGCCATCAGTGCTGTACAGGGTTACGAGCAGTACTTC	CAISAVQGYEQYF	TRBV10-3	NA	NA	TRBJ2-7
TGTGCCAGTAGTTCCGGGACTAGCGGGAGGGGGGAGACCCAGTACTTC	CASSSGTSGRGETQYF	TRBV19	NA	TRBD2	TRBJ2-5
TGTGCCAGCAGCTTGAGGGGGACTAGCGCCACGACGGAGCGCAATGAGCAGTTCTTC	CASSLRGTSATTERNEQFF	TRBV5-5	NA	TRBD2	TRBJ2-1
TGTGCCAGCAGCGTAGGGACAGGGAGGGCAGAGACCCAGTACTTC	CASSVGTGRAETQYF	TRBV9	NA	NA	TRBJ2-5
TGTGCCAGCAGTGAACCAGGGGACCCTGCGAGCTATGGCTACACCTTC	CASSEPGDPASYGYTF	TRBV6-1	NA	NA	TRBJ1-2
TGTGCCAGCAGCTTGGACAGGGGGGGGACTGAAGCTTTCTTT	CASSLDRGGTEAFF	TRBV5-8	NA	TRBD1	TRBJ1-1
TGTGCCAGCAGCTTAGGTGTCGGTGGCTACACCTTC	CASSLGVGGYTF	TRBV13	once	NA	TRBJ1-2
TGCAGTGGCGGGAAAAACAATGAGCAGTTCTTC	CSGGKNNEQFF	TRBV20-1	few	NA	TRBJ2-1
TGTGCCAGCAGCCGTATCCGTACCCCGGGACAGACCTCCTACGAGCAGTACTTC	CASSRIRTPGQTSYEQYF	TRBV11-3	once	TRBD1	TRBJ2-7
TGTGCCAGTAGTACGACTAGCGGGGGAGCCTACGAGCAGTACTTC	CASSTTSGGAYEQYF	TRBV19	NA	TRBD2	TRBJ2-7
TGTGCCAGCAGTTACGGACTAGCGACCTCCTACGAGCAGTACTTC	CASSYGLATSYEQYF	TRBV6-5	NA	TRBD2	TRBJ2-7
TGTGCCAGCAGTTTATGGCCAACCGGGGGGCAGTTCTTC	CASSLWPTGGQFF	TRBV27	NA	NA	TRBJ2-1
TGCGCCAGCAGCATGGGACAGACGAGCTCCTACGAGCAGTACTTC	CASSMGQTSSYEQYF	TRBV5-1	NA	TRBD1	TRBJ2-7
TGTGCCAGCAGCCCAAGCCTCGACACAAACACTGAAGCTTTCTTT	CASSPSLDTNTEAFF	TRBV21-1	NA	NA	TRBJ1-1
TGTGCCAGCAGCATGACAGGGGATTATAACTATGGCTACACCTTC	CASSMTGDYNYGYTF	TRBV5-4	NA	TRBD1	TRBJ1-2
TGTGCCAGCTCACCAACGGACATCTATGGCTACACCTTC	CASSPTDIYGYTF	TRBV18	once	NA	TRBJ1-2
TGTGCCAGCAGCCGTCAGACAGGGGGTTCCTACGAGCAGTACTTC	CASSRQTGGSYEQYF	TRBV27	NA	TRBD1	TRBJ2-7
TGTGCCAGTAGCACCGCAAGGGGTGCGAATGAAAAACTGTTTTTT	CASSTARGANEKLFF	TRBV19	NA	NA	TRBJ1-4
TGTGCCAGCAGTCCGGGTTATACTTTCGGGCAGTACTTC	CASSPGYTFGQYF	TRBV28	NA	NA	TRBJ2-7
TGCGCCAGCAGCGAGTCCACAGGGGTGGTTTATGGCTACACCTTC	CASSESTGVVYGYTF	TRBV5-1	NA	TRBD1	TRBJ1-2
TGTGCCAGCAGCCCCCTCCGGGGTATAGGTACTGAAGCTTTCTTT	CASSPLRGIGTEAFF	TRBV7-2	NA	NA	TRBJ1-1
TGTGCCAGCAGCCAAGATGCCAGGCTCTACACCGGGGAGCTGTTTTTT	CASSQDARLYTGELFF	TRBV3-1/TRBV3-2	NA	NA	TRBJ2-2
TGCGCCAGCAGTGAGTCGCAGGGACTCCCCCTCTCCTACGAGCAGTACTTC	CASSESQGLPLSYEQYF	TRBV10-2	NA	NA	TRBJ2-7
TGTGCCAGCAGCATCCTGAGCGGGAGGATCGAGCAGTACTTC	CASSILSGRIEQYF	TRBV7-2	NA	TRBD2	TRBJ2-7
TGCGCCAGCAGACCCGGGGTAGCGGGTCCTGAGACCCAGTACTTC	CASRPGVAGPETQYF	TRBV5-1	NA	TRBD2	TRBJ2-5
TGTGCCACCAGCAGAGAGAAGGGGATAGGGGAAAAACTGTTTTTT	CATSREKGIGEKLFF	TRBV15	NA	NA	TRBJ1-4
TGTGCCAGCAGCTTGAGCCTGACTGGCAATGAGCAGTTCTTC	CASSLSLTGNEQFF	TRBV5-4	NA	NA	TRBJ2-1
TGTGCCAGCAGCCCTACTAGCGGCCGCCAAGAGACCCAGTACTTC	CASSPTSGRQETQYF	TRBV28	NA	TRBD2	TRBJ2-5
TGCGCCAGCAGCCAAGATGGATCCAGGGGCGGGTTGGGGGATACGCAGTATTTT	CASSQDGSRGGLGDTQYF	TRBV4-3	NA	NA	TRBJ2-3
TGTGCCACCCGTCAGCCCGGGGGAATGGGTCGGCAGTACTTC	CATRQPGGMGRQYF	TRBV15	NA	NA	TRBJ2-7
TGTGCCAGCAGCCGTCGACTAGCGGGAGTGTTCGACTACAATGAGCAGTTCTTC	CASSRRLAGVFDYNEQFF	TRBV5-8	NA	TRBD2	TRBJ2-1
TGTGCCAGCAGTTCCCTAGCGGGAGCGGCAGATACGCAGTATTTT	CASSSLAGAADTQYF	TRBV27	NA	TRBD2	TRBJ2-3
TGTGCCAGCAGCCACAGGGAAGGCTACACCTTC	CASSHREGYTF	TRBV11-1	NA	NA	TRBJ1-2
TGTGCCAGTAGTTCCCACAGGGGACAGGGGAGCCAGCCCCAGCATTTT	CASSSHRGQGSQPQHF	TRBV19	NA	TRBD1	TRBJ1-5
TGTGCCAGCTCACGGTGGGAAGGGACAGTTGGAAACACCATATATTTT	CASSRWEGTVGNTIYF	TRBV2	NA	TRBD1	TRBJ1-3
TGTGCCAGCAGCACAGGTCTCCTGTACGAGCAGTACTTC	CASSTGLLYEQYF	TRBV5-6	few	NA	TRBJ2-7
TGTGCCAGCAGCTCCAAGACAGGGGCTAATTCACCCCTCCACTTT	CASSSKTGANSPLHF	TRBV5-4	NA	TRBD1	TRBJ1-6
TGTGCCAGTAGTACACCGACAGGATTGAACACTGAAGCTTTCTTT	CASSTPTGLNTEAFF	TRBV19	NA	NA	TRBJ1-1
TGTGCCTCTCGCCAAGGGAAGGAGGACACTGAAGCTTTCTTT	CASRQGKEDTEAFF	TRBV5-4	NA	NA	TRBJ1-1
TGTGCCAGTAGGGACGATAGGGGCCCCCTCTCCTACAATGAGCAGTTCTTC	CASRDDRGPLSYNEQFF	TRBV19	NA	NA	TRBJ2-1